This T cell receptor (beta chain) appears in the sequencing data of a study of tumor-infiltrating lymphocytes in primary liver carcinoma. Taking 20-30 mg of unsorted bulk tissue, the authors co-extracted RNA and DNA. The investigators made TCR beta cDNA from 400 to 550 ng total RNA, using a constant-region primer. Sequencing libraries for TCR beta derived from three nested multiplex PCR rounds that used slightly modified ARM-PCR. It was with TRBV1-TRBV30 forward primers and a C-beta reverse primer that the first two PCR rounds were run, at around 9 cycles each. TCRdb reprocessed the multiplex PCR reads via MiXCR and lists one record per CDR3 protein. The sample comprises approximately 120,000 distinct CDR3 sequences, 50% to 80% of which are singletons, and 7.5% to 8.5% rests with the top ten. Germline CDR1 and CDR2: MDHEN and SYDVKM. This CDR3 has 15 residues. Trimming took 6 bases from V and 0 from J, leaving 12 bases between them.

V usage is TRBV28 and J usage is TRBJ2-1; tentatively, D is TRBD2 (5 bases). What was sequenced was liver tumor tissue from sampling region 3. Subset reported: tumor region T3, left-lateral pole. This TCR was recovered from a woman aged 55-75 years with primary liver carcinoma and hepatitis B virus infection. The chain's CDR3 is CASSLPEGSYNEQFF. In nucleotides, the CDR3 is TGTGCCAGCAGCCTCCCTGAGGGCTCCTACAATGAGCAGTTCTTC. The full variable domain, completed using reference TRBV28 and TRBJ2-1, is DVKVTQSSRYLVKRTGEKVFLECVQDMDHENMFWYRQDPGLGLRLIYFSYDVKMKEKGDIPEGYSVSREKKERFSLILESASTNQTSMYLCASSLPEGSYNEQFFGPGTRLTVL.